This TCR beta chain was identified during a study of T cells in narcolepsy. Study overall: Donors had narcolepsy type 1 or type 2, or were healthy controls.

Study-wide results and limits: Autoreactive clonotypes reportedly recurred in blood of same and different patients, not controls. Autoreactive clone sequences were missing from some blood memory CD4+ repertoires. Autoreactive HCRT-specific and TRIB2-specific clonotypes were marked in same-patient CSF-versus-blood CD4+ comparisons.

This clone has only one observation. Its antigen remains unknown. The protocol was immunoSEQ multiplex PCR, while the TCRdb copy is restricted to in-frame clones and leaves out a portion. This sample has 20,000 to 30,000 clones, with around two thirds found just once. The TCR comes from a human donor in good health. Sequenced: memory (CD45RA-) CD4+ T cells from blood.

CDR3 sequence: CASSPGTGVGYTF. The CDR3 DNA sequence: TGTGCCAGCAGCCCCGGGACAGGGGTAGGCTACACCTTC. The rearrangement links TRBV7-2 to TRBJ1-2; 10 positions agree with TRBD1. Germline CDR1 SGHTA, CDR2 FQGNSA. J lost 8 bases, V lost 5 bases, and 5 bases had no gene match. The CDR3 contains 13 residues.